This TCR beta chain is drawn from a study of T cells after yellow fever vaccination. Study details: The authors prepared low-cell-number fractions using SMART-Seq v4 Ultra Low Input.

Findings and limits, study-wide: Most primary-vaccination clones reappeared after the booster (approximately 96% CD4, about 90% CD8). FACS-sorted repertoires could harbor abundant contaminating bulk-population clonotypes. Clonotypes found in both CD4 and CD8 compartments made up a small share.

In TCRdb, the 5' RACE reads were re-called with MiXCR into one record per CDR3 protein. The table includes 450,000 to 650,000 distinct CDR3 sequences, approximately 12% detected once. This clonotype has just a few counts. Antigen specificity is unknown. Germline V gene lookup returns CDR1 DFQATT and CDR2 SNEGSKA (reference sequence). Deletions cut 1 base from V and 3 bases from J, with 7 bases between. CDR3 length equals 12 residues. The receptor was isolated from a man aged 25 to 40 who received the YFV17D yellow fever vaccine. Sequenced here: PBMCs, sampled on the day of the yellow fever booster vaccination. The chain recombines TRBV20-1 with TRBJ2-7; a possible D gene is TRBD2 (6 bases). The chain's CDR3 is CSARGLVYEQYF. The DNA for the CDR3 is TGCAGTGCTAGAGGACTAGTCTACGAGCAGTACTTC.